Detailed here is one TCR beta chain. Data came from immunoSEQ multiplex PCR; TCRdb stores just in-frame clones and leaves some out. The repertoire includes fewer than 85,000 clones, roughly 91% of them detected once, and about 2.5% sits in the top ten. V was pared by 5 bases and J by 6 bases, with 9 bases of the junction left unmatched. The germline V gene has CDR1 ENHRY and CDR2 SYGVKD. The CDR3 has 16 amino acids. This sample was included in a study of T cell changes during pregnancy in multiple sclerosis. The J gene is TRBJ2-1, the V gene TRBV10-3; 11 bases match TRBD1. The sequence derives from a female donor in good health, enrolled as a control in a pregnancy study. The sample was peripheral blood, taken after pregnancy. CDR3 coding DNA: TGTGCCATCAGTCGAGGGGGACAGGGGGAGAGCAATGAGCAGTTCTTC. It translates to CAISRGGQGESNEQFF.